The next 30 T cell receptor beta chains were all read from a single sample in a study of blood T cell repertoires in COVID-19. Generated by immunoSEQ multiplex PCR, the TCRdb table keeps only in-frame clones and is missing some. The sample holds about 110,000 clones, about 78% seen once. The material sequenced was peripheral blood. These receptors came from a human donor in a cohort sampled during active or convalescent COVID-19.

The chain employs TRBV7-9 and TRBJ1-2, with TRBD1 identical over 8 bases. CDR3 length: 15 residues. Losses at the gene ends were 3 bases for V and 8 bases for J; bases not matched to a gene: 11. The germline V gene has CDR1 SEHNR and CDR2 FQNEAQ (reference sequence). Here the CDR3 reads CASSLPAGGAVGYTF. The DNA for the CDR3 is TGTGCCAGCAGCTTGCCGGCAGGGGGCGCGGTGGGCTACACCTTC.

In its sample, this clone was seen a few times. This sequence joins TRBV19 and TRBJ1-2; 8 bases align to TRBD1. Germline V lookup: CDR1 LNHDA, CDR2 SQIVND (reference sequence). This CDR3 is built from 16 residues. With V trimmed by 3 bases and J by 2 bases, 8 bases remained unmatched. CDR3 amino acids: CASSIGGQGLNYGYTF. The CDR3 DNA sequence: TGTGCCAGTAGTATTGGAGGACAGGGATTGAACTATGGCTACACCTTC.

The chain joins TRBV10-3 to TRBJ2-3; the D gene is possibly TRBD1 (6 bases). The CDR3 totals 15 residues. V was shortened by 3 bases and J by 2 bases, with 12 bases between the two germline ends. Germline values: CDR1 ENHRY, CDR2 SYGVKD. In DNA, the CDR3 is TGTGCCATCAGTGATGGAGGACAGATCACAGATACGCAGTATTTT. This gives the protein CAISDGGQITDTQYF.

This clone was counted only a few times. The V and J genes are TRBV11-3 and TRBJ2-2; 10 bases fit TRBD1. The CDR3 has 17 amino acids. V lost 5 bases and J lost 4; bases outside the gene matches: 10. Germline-derived CDR1 and CDR2 are SGHNT and YENEEA. The CDR3, as DNA: TGTGCCAGCAGCACCCCACCGGGACAGGGGAGCACCGGGGAGCTGTTTTTT. Protein: CASSTPPGQGSTGELFF.

In DNA, the CDR3 is TGTGCCAGCAGTTACTCGAGGGGGCAGACAGATACGCAGTATTTT. It translates to CASSYSRGQTDTQYF. The chain couples TRBV6-6 to TRBJ2-3; 7 nucleotides agree with TRBD1. With 0 bases clipped from V and 3 bases from J, the junction kept 3 bases outside the gene matches. The CDR3 runs 15 residues. The germline V gene encodes CDR1 MNHNY and CDR2 SVGAGI (reference sequence).

The chain links TRBV6-5 to TRBJ2-7; D unclear. The CDR3 consists of 13 residues. The germline V and J ends were trimmed by 0 bases and 3 bases, with 6 bases remaining between them. Germline CDR1 reads MNHEY; CDR2 reads SVGAGI. The CDR3 bases are TGTGCCAGCAGTTACTCGTGGAGCTACGAGCAGTACTTC. This codes for CASSYSWSYEQYF.

V is TRBV5-1 and J is TRBJ1-6, with no clear D. CDR3 length equals 13 residues. V was trimmed by 0 bases and J by 9 bases, leaving 7 bases between them. Germline V lookup: CDR1 SGHRS, CDR2 YFSETQ. CDR3 region: CASSLDGLSPLHF. CDR3 DNA: TGCGCCAGCAGCTTGGATGGACTTTCACCCCTCCACTTT. The whole variable domain, remainder taken from reference TRBV5-1 and TRBJ1-6, is KAGVTQTPRYLIKTRGQQVTLSCSPISGHRSVSWYQQTPGQGLQFLFEYFSETQRNKGNFPGRFSGRQFSNSRSEMNVSTLELGDSALYLCASSLDGLSPLHFGNGTRLTVT.

This chain links TRBV6-5 with TRBJ1-6; 9 bases match TRBD1. The germline CDR1 and CDR2 sequences are MNHEY and SVGAGI. There are 14 residues in the CDR3. V gave up 4 bases and J gave up 10 bases; unmatched junction bases: 5. The CDR3 region is CASSSDRGESPLHF. In DNA form, the CDR3 reads TGTGCCAGCAGTTCGGACAGGGGAGAGTCACCCCTCCACTTT.

J is TRBJ1-4 and V is TRBV27; D possibly corresponds to TRBD1 (6 bases). This CDR3 has 14 amino acids. CDR1 and CDR2 from the germline V gene are MNHEY and SMNVEV (reference sequence). V was trimmed by 7 bases and J by 7 bases, leaving 16 bases between them. The CDR3 nucleotides read TGTGCCAGCAAAATGAATAGGGGGTTTGAAAAACTGTTTTTT. This codes for CASKMNRGFEKLFF.

The V gene is TRBV7-8, the J gene TRBJ2-7; the match to TRBD2 covers 9 bases. Per germline, CDR1 SGHVS and CDR2 FQNEAQ. Trimming at V came to 1 base and at J to 0 bases, leaving 4 bases not matched to a gene. The CDR3 consists of 16 residues. The CDR3 region is CASSLVGGRASYEQYF. CDR3 in DNA: TGTGCCAGCAGCTTAGTGGGCGGGAGGGCCTCCTACGAGCAGTACTTC.

The chain recombines TRBV11-2 with TRBJ1-3, with 7 nucleotides matching TRBD1. CDR1 is SGHAT and CDR2 is FQNNGV in the germline V gene. The trim removed 2 bases at V and 4 bases at J, leaving 5 bases unmatched. The CDR3 spans 15 residues. CDR3 residues: CASSLSTGVGNTIYF. The CDR3, as DNA: TGTGCCAGCAGCTTATCAACAGGGGTCGGAAACACCATATATTTT.

This clone showed up just once. The J gene is TRBJ2-1, the V gene TRBV19, with D possibly matching TRBD2 (7 bases). Germline V CDR1 and CDR2: LNHDA, SQIVND (reference sequence). V was trimmed by 6 bases and J by 0 bases, leaving 18 bases between them. The CDR3 is made up of 17 amino acids. The CDR3 spells CASSVPRGAPSYNEQFF. CDR3 DNA sequence: TGTGCCAGTAGCGTCCCTCGGGGGGCCCCCTCCTACAATGAGCAGTTCTTC.

The V and J genes are TRBV5-1 and TRBJ2-2, with 10 bases identical to TRBD2. Germline values: CDR1 SGHRS, CDR2 YFSETQ. With V trimmed by 0 bases and J by 5 bases, 7 bases remained unmatched. The CDR3 loop spans 17 amino acids. The CDR3 is CASSLVPSGGPTGELFF. The CDR3 DNA reads as TGCGCCAGCAGCTTGGTTCCTAGCGGGGGCCCTACCGGGGAGCTGTTTTTT.

The chain links TRBV18 to TRBJ2-5; 7 bases align to TRBD2. The CDR3 covers 16 residues. Germline V CDR1 and CDR2: KGHSH, LQKENI. Trimming took 3 bases from V and 5 from J; bases not matched to a gene: 12. In nucleotides, the CDR3 is TGTGCCAGCTCACCCAAGGCCGGGACTACCGTGGAGACCCAGTACTTC. Its translation is CASSPKAGTTVETQYF.

The chain employs TRBV7-8 and TRBJ1-1, with D perhaps TRBD1 (6 bases). Per the germline V gene, CDR1 is SGHVS and CDR2 is FQNEAQ. There are 14 residues in the CDR3. V was trimmed by 7 bases and J by 4 bases, leaving 16 bases between them. For the CDR3, the DNA is TGTGCCAGCAAGATCTCAGGGGCGACCACTGAAGCTTTCTTT. Translating gives CASKISGATTEAFF.

This clone was found once. The rearrangement uses TRBV28 and TRBJ1-1; D not certain. V was shortened by 5 bases and J by 1 base, with 14 bases between the two germline ends. Germline values: CDR1 MDHEN, CDR2 SYDVKM. CDR3 size: 15 residues. CDR3 in amino acids: CASSRGVSGNTEAFF. The CDR3 coding sequence is TGTGCCAGCAGTCGGGGAGTCTCGGGGAACACTGAAGCTTTCTTT.

The chain carries TRBV6-5 and TRBJ1-6; TRBD1 might be the D (5 bases). There are 15 residues in the CDR3. Trimming shortened V by 7 bases and J by 6 bases, and 16 bases separated the two germline ends. Germline V gene data show CDR1 as MNHEY and CDR2 as SVGAGI. CDR3 sequence: CASTYAETANSPLHF. In DNA, the CDR3 is TGTGCCAGCACCTACGCCGAGACAGCTAATTCACCCCTCCACTTT.

The chain combines TRBV30 with TRBJ1-3; D is undetermined. CDR3 size: 12 residues. Trimming took off 2 bases at V and 3 bases at J, with 5 bases between the two ends. Germline V gene data show CDR1 as GTSNPN and CDR2 as SVGIG (reference sequence). DNA of the CDR3: TGTGCCTGGAGTCCCTTTGGAAACACCATATATTTT. It specifies CAWSPFGNTIYF.

The chain is built from TRBV7-2 and TRBJ2-2; D may be TRBD2 (7 bases). Germline CDR1 and CDR2: SGHTA and FQGNSA. The CDR3 length is 14 residues. Trimming took off 11 bases at V and 5 bases at J, with 18 bases between the two ends. CDR3 DNA sequence: TGTGCCTCCAAGGGGGAGGGTCGGACCGGGGAGCTGTTTTTT. Translated: CASKGEGRTGELFF.

V and J are TRBV19 and TRBJ2-4, with D uncertain. From germline, CDR1 is LNHDA and CDR2 SQIVND (reference sequence). This CDR3 is built from 16 residues. V shed 4 bases and J shed 2 bases, with 15 bases lying between them. CDR3 DNA: TGTGCCAGTAGTAGAATAATTGACATTTCCAAAAACATTCAGTACTTC. Translated: CASSRIIDISKNIQYF.

The genes are TRBV24-1 and TRBJ2-1, with TRBD2 identical over 16 bases. This CDR3 is built from 14 residues. The J segment lost 8 bases and the V segment lost 10 bases, leaving 4 bases of the junction unmatched. Per germline, CDR1 KGHDR and CDR2 SFDVKD. CDR3 sequence reads: CATAGTSGRDEQFF. The CDR3 nucleotides read TGTGCCACAGCCGGGACTAGCGGGAGGGATGAGCAGTTCTTC.

The chain is built from TRBV5-1 and TRBJ2-2; D is perhaps TRBD1 (6 bases). With 0 bases removed from V and 1 base from J, the gap between germline ends came to 31 bases. This CDR3 region has 23 residues. Germline assignment: CDR1 SGHRS and CDR2 YFSETQ. The CDR3 here is CASSLGLPTSIGTPYGNTGELFF. DNA of the CDR3: TGCGCCAGCAGCTTGGGGCTGCCAACCTCAATCGGGACACCTTACGGGAACACCGGGGAGCTGTTTTTT. Looking up the rest from reference TRBV5-1 and TRBJ2-2 gives the full variable domain: KAGVTQTPRYLIKTRGQQVTLSCSPISGHRSVSWYQQTPGQGLQFLFEYFSETQRNKGNFPGRFSGRQFSNSRSEMNVSTLELGDSALYLCASSLGLPTSIGTPYGNTGELFFGEGSRLTVL.

This chain uses TRBV6-2 or TRBV6-3 with TRBJ1-2; no clear D. Trimming pared 2 bases from V and 2 bases from J, leaving 12 bases between. The CDR3 has 15 amino acids. Germline-derived CDR1 and CDR2 are MNHEY and SVGEGT. Here the CDR3 DNA reads TGTGCCAGCAGTTACCCGGGAGGATTGAACTATGGCTACACCTTC. As protein: CASSYPGGLNYGYTF.

This clone has only a few counts. The rearrangement joins TRBV2 to TRBJ2-7; D remains unclear. V shed 5 bases and J shed 1 base, with 6 bases lying between them. This CDR3 has 12 residues. The germline V gene encodes CDR1 SNHLY and CDR2 FYNNEI. CDR3 in DNA: TGTGCCAGCAGTCAGAGGTCCTACGAGCAGTACTTC. Protein product: CASSQRSYEQYF.

This chain uses TRBV4-3 with TRBJ1-1, with 7 nucleotides matching TRBD1. Trimming removed 1 base from V and 1 base from J; junction bases left unmatched: 12. Germline assignment: CDR1 LGHNA and CDR2 YSLEER. This CDR3 comprises 18 residues. In DNA, the CDR3 is TGCGCCAGCAGCCAAGGAGGGTGGCAGGGGGGTAGGAACACTGAAGCTTTCTTT. Translated, it gives CASSQGGWQGGRNTEAFF.

V usage is TRBV27 and J usage is TRBJ2-7; 9 bases fit TRBD1. CDR1 is MNHEY and CDR2 is SMNVEV in the germline V gene (reference sequence). The V segment lost 6 bases and the J segment 3 bases; nucleotides outside the gene matches: 3. The CDR3 has 13 residues. The CDR3 region has the DNA TGTGCCAGCAGGCGGACAGGGGTCTACGAGCAGTACTTC. It specifies CASRRTGVYEQYF.

V usage is TRBV28 and J usage is TRBJ1-1; no firm D call. This CDR3 is built from 13 residues. V lost 5 bases and J lost 2, with 9 bases in between. CDR1 is MDHEN and CDR2 is SYDVKM in the germline V gene. The CDR3 DNA follows: TGTGCCAGCAGTGTCACAGTAAACACTGAAGCTTTCTTT. Translated: CASSVTVNTEAFF.

V gene TRBV7-3 combines with J gene TRBJ2-3, with 7 nucleotides matching TRBD1. Germline CDR1 is SGHTA and CDR2 is FQGTGA. The CDR3 has 16 residues. Trimming took 0 bases from V and 2 from J; bases not matched to a gene: 5. The CDR3 region is CASSLTSGTDTDTQYF. The CDR3 coding sequence is TGTGCCAGCAGCTTAACCTCCGGGACAGACACAGATACGCAGTATTTT.

V is TRBV7-2 and J is TRBJ2-7; 9 nucleotides match TRBD1. The CDR3 sequence is 14 residues long. Trimming took 5 bases from V and 7 from J; bases not matched to a gene: 9. Germline CDR1 and CDR2: SGHTA and FQGNSA. The chain's CDR3 is CASSLRDRAREQYF. CDR3 in DNA: TGTGCCAGCAGCCTCCGGGACAGGGCGAGGGAGCAGTACTTC.

This clone was seen only a few times. The gene calls are TRBV7-6 and TRBJ2-1; 11 bases match TRBD1. The ends lost 5 bases at V and 8 bases at J; junction bases unmatched: 8. Germline assignment: CDR1 SGHVS and CDR2 FNYEAQ. The CDR3 consists of 15 residues. The CDR3 DNA reads TGTGCCAGCAGCGAAAGGACAGGGGGCTTATATGAGCAGTTCTTC. It is translated as CASSERTGGLYEQFF.